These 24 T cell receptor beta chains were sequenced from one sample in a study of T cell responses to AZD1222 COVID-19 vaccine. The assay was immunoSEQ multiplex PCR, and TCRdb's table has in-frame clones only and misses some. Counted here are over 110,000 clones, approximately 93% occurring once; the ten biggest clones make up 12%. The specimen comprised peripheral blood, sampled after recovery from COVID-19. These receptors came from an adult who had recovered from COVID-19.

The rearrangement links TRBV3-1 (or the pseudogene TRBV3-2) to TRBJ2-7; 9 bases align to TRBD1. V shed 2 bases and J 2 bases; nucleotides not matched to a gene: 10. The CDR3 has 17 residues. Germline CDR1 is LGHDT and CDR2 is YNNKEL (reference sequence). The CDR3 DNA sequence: TGTGCCAGCAGCCAACCCCTCACAGGGGGCCTTCCCTACGAGCAGTACTTC. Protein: CASSQPLTGGLPYEQYF.

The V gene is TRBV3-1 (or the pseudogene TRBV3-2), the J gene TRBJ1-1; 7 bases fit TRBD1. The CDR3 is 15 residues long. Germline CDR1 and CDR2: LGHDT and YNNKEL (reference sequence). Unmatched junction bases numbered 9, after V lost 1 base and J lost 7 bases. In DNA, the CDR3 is TGTGCCAGCAGCCAAGGGACCCCGGGACAGAGTGAAGCTTTCTTT. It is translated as CASSQGTPGQSEAFF.

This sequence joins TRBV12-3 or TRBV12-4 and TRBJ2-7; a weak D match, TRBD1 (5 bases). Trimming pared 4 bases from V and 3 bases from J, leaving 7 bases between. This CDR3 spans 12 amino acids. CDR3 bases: TGTGCCAGCAGTTCCAGGGTCTACGAGCAGTACTTC. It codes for CASSSRVYEQYF.

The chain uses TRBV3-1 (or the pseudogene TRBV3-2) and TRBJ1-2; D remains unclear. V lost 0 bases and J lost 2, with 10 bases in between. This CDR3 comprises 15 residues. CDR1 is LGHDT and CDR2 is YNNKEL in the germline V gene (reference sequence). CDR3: CASSQDRRRNYGYTF. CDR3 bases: TGTGCCAGCAGCCAAGATAGGAGGAGAAACTATGGCTACACCTTC.

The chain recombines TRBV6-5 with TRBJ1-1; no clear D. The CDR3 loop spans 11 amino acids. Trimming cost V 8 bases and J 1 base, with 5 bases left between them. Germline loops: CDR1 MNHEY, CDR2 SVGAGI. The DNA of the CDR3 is TGTGCCAGCTGCCAGAACACTGAAGCTTTCTTT. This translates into CASCQNTEAFF.

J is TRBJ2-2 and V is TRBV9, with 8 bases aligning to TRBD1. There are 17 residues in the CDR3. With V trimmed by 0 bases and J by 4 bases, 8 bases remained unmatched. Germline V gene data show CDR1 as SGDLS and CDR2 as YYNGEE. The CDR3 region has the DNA TGTGCCAGCAGCGTAGGGACAGGGAAAAAATTCACCGGGGAGCTGTTTTTT. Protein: CASSVGTGKKFTGELFF.

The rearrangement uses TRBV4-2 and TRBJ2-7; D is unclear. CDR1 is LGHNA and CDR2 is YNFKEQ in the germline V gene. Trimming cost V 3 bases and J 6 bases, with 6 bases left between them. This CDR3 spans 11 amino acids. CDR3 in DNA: TGTGCCAGCAGCCAGTCAGCCGAGCAGTACTTC. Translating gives CASSQSAEQYF.

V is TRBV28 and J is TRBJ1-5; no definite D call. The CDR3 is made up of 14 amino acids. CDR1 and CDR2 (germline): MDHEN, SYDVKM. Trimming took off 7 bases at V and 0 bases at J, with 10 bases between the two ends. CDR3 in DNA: TGTGCCAGCACCAGGAGAGGTAGCAATCAGCCCCAGCATTTT. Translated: CASTRRGSNQPQHF. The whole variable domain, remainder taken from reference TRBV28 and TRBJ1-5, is DVKVTQSSRYLVKRTGEKVFLECVQDMDHENMFWYRQDPGLGLRLIYFSYDVKMKEKGDIPEGYSVSREKKERFSLILESASTNQTSMYLCASTRRGSNQPQHFGDGTRLSIL.

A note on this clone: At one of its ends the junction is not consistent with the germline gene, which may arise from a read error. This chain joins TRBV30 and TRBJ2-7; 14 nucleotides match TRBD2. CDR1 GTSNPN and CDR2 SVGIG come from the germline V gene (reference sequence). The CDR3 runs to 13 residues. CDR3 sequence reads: CAWSGGGLAGANF. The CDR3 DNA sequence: TGTGCCTGGAGTGGGGGGGGACTAGCGGGAGCTAACTTC.

CDR3 sequence reads: CASSQEMQGGTYEQYF. The CDR3 region has the DNA TGTGCCAGCAGCCAAGAGATGCAGGGGGGGACTTACGAGCAGTACTTC. The chain recombines TRBV3-1 (or the pseudogene TRBV3-2) with TRBJ2-7; either TRBD1 or TRBD2 may fit D (7 bases each). V was shortened by 0 bases and J by 4 bases, with 16 bases between the two germline ends. Germline CDR1 and CDR2: LGHDT and YNNKEL (reference sequence). This CDR3 region has 16 residues.

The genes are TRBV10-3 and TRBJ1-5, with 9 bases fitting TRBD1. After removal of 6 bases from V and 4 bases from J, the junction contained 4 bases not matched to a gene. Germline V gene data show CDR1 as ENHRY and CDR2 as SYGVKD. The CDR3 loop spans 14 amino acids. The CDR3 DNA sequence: TGTGCCATCAGGGGACAGGGTGGAAATCAGCCCCAGCATTTT. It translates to CAIRGQGGNQPQHF.

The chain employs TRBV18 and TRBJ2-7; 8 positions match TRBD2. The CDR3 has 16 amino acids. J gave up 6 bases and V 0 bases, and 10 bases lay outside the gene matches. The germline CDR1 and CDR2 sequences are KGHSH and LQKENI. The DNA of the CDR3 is TGTGCCAGCTCACCACCTAGCGGGACGCTTTTTCTCGAGCAGTACTTC. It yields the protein CASSPPSGTLFLEQYF.

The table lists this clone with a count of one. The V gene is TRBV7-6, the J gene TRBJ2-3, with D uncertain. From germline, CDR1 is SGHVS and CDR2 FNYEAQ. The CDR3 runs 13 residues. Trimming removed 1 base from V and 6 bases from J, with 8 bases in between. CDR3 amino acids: CASSLEDRDTQYF. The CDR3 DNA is TGTGCCAGCAGCTTAGAGGATAGGGATACGCAGTATTTT. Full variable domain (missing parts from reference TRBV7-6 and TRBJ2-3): GAGVSQSPRYKVTKRGQDVALRCDPISGHVSLYWYRQALGQGPEFLTYFNYEAQQDKSGLPNDRFSAERPEGSISTLTIQRTEQRDSAMYRCASSLEDRDTQYFGPGTRLTVL.

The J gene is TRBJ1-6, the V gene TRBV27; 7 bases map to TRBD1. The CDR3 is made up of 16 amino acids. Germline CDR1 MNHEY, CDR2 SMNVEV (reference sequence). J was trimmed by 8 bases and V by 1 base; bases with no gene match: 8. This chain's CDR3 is CASSLLTGNRDSPLHF. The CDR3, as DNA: TGTGCCAGCAGTTTATTGACAGGGAATCGGGATTCACCCCTCCACTTT.

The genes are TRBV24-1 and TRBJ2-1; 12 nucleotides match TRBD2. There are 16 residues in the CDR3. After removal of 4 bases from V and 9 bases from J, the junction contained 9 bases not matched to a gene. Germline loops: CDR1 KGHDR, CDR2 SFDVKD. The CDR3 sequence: CATSDPTSGRPAEQFF. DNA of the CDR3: TGTGCCACCAGTGACCCGACTAGCGGGAGACCGGCTGAGCAGTTCTTC.

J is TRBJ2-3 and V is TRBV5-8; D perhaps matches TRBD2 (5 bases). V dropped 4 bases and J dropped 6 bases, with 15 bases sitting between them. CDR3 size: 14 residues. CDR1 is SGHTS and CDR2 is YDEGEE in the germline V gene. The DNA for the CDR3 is TGTGCCAGCAGCCCCGGGAACGAGGAGGATACGCAGTATTTT. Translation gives CASSPGNEEDTQYF.

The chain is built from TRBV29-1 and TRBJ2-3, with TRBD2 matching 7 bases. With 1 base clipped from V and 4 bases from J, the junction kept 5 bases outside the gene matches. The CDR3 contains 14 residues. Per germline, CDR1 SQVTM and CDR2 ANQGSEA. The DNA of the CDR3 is TGCAGCGTTGAAGTCGGACTAGTATCAGATACGCAGTATTTT. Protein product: CSVEVGLVSDTQYF.

This CDR3 is CASSSPRTSGKIDTQYF. The CDR3, as DNA: TGTGCCAGCAGCTCACCGAGGACTAGCGGGAAGATAGATACGCAGTATTTT. This chain uses TRBV7-3 with TRBJ2-3, with 12 bases matching TRBD2. Looked up from germline, CDR1 is SGHTA and CDR2 is FQGTGA. The V and J ends lost 4 bases and 5 bases, in that order; junction bases with no gene match: 10. The CDR3 is made up of 17 amino acids. The entire variable domain, with the rest obtained from reference TRBV7-3 and TRBJ2-3, is as follows: GAGVSQTPSNKVTEKGKYVELRCDPISGHTALYWYRQSLGQGPEFLIYFQGTGAADDSGLPNDRFFAVRPEGSVSTLKIQRTERGDSAVYLCASSSPRTSGKIDTQYFGPGTRLTVL.

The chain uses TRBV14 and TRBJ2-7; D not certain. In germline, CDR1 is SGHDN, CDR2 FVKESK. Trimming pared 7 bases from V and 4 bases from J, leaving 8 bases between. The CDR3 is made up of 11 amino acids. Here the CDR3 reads CASTNGYEQYF. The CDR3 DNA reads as TGTGCCAGCACTAACGGTTACGAGCAGTACTTC.

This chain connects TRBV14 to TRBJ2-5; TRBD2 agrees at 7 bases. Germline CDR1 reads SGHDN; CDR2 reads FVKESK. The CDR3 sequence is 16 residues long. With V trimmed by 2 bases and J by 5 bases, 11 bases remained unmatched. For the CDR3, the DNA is TGTGCCAGCAGCCAACCCCACGGGGCGGGGGTTGAGACCCAGTACTTC. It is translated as CASSQPHGAGVETQYF. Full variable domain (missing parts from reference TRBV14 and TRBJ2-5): EAGVTQFPSHSVIEKGQTVTLRCDPISGHDNLYWYRRVMGKEIKFLLHFVKESKQDESGMPNNRFLAERTGGTYSTLKVQPAELEDSGVYFCASSQPHGAGVETQYFGPGTRLLVL.

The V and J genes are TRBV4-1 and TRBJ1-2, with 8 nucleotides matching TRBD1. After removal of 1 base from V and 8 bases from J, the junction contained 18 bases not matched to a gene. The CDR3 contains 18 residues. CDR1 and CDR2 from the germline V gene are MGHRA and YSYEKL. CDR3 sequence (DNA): TGCGCCAGCAGCCAAGGGGGCATCTTGACAGGGCCAGGGGGCGGCTACACCTTC. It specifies CASSQGGILTGPGGGYTF.

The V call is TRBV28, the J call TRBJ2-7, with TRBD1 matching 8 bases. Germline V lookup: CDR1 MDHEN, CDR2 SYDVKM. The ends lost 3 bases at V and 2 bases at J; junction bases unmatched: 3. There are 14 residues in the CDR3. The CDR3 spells CASSFQGATYEQYF. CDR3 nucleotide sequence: TGTGCCAGCAGTTTCCAGGGGGCTACCTACGAGCAGTACTTC. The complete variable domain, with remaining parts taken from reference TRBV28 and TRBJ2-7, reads DVKVTQSSRYLVKRTGEKVFLECVQDMDHENMFWYRQDPGLGLRLIYFSYDVKMKEKGDIPEGYSVSREKKERFSLILESASTNQTSMYLCASSFQGATYEQYFGPGTRLTVT.

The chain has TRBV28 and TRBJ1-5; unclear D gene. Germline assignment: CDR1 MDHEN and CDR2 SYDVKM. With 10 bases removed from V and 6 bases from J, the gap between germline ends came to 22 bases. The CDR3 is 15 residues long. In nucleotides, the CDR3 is TGTGCCACCAAGTTTGGTGGGAGGGAGGGTCAGCCCCAGCATTTT. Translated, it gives CATKFGGREGQPQHF.

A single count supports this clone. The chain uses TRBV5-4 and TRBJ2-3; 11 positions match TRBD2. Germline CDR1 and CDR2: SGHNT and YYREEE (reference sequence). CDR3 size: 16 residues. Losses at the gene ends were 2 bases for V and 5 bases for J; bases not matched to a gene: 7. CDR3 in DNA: TGTGCCAGCAGCTTTAGCGGGAGGGGCCGGAAAGATACGCAGTATTTT. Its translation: CASSFSGRGRKDTQYF.